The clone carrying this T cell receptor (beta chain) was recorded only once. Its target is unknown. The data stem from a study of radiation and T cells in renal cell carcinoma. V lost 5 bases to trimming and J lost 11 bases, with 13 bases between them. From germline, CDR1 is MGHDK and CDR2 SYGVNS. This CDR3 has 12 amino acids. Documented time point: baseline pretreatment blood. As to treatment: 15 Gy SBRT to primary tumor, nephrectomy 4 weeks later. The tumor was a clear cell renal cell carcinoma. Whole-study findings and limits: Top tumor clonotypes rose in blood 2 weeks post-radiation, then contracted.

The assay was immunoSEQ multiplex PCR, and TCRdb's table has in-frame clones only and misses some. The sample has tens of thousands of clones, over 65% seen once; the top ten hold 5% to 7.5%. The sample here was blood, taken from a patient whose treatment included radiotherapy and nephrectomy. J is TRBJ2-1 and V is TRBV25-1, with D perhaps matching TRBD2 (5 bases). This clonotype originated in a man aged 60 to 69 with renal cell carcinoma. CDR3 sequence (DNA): TGTGCCAGCAGTTCAGGAGGCCCTAAGCAGTTCTTC. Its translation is CASSSGGPKQFF.